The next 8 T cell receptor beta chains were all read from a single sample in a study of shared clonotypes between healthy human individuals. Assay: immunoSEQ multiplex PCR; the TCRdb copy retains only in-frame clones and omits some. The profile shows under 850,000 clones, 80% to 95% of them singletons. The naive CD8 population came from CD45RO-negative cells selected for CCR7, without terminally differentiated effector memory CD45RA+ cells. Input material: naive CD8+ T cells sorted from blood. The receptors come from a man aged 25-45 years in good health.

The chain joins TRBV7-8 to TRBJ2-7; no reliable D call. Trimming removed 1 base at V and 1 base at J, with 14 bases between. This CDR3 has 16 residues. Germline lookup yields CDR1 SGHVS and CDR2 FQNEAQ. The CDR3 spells CASSLVDLVESYEQYF. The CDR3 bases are TGTGCCAGCAGCTTAGTGGACCTCGTAGAGTCCTACGAGCAGTACTTC.

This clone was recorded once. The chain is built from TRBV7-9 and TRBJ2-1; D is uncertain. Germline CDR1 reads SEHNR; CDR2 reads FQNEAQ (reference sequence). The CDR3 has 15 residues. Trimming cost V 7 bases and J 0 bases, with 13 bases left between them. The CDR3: CASTPGKSSYNEQFF. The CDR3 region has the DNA TGTGCCAGCACCCCGGGTAAGAGCTCCTACAATGAGCAGTTCTTC.

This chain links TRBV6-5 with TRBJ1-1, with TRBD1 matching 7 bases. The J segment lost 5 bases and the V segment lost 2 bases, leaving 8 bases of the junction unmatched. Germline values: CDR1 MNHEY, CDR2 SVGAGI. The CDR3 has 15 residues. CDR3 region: CASSYEARGNTEAFF. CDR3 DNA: TGTGCCAGCAGTTACGAGGCCAGGGGGAATACTGAAGCTTTCTTT.

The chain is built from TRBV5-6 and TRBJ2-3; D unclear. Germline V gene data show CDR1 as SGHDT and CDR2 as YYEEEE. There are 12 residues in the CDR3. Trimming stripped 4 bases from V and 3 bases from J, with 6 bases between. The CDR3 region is CASSPGTDTQYF. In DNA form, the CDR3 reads TGTGCCAGCAGCCCTGGGACAGATACGCAGTATTTT. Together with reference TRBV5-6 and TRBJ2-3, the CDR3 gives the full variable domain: DAGVTQSPTHLIKTRGQQVTLRCSPKSGHDTVSWYQQALGQGPQFIFQYYEEEERQRGNFPDRFSGHQFPNYSSELNVNALLLGDSALYLCASSPGTDTQYFGPGTRLTVL.

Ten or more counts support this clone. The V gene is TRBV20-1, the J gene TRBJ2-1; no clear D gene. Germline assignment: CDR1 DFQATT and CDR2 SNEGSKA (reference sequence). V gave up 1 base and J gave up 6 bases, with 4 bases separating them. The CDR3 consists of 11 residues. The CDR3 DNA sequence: TGCAGTGCTAGAGGCTTCAATGAGCAGTTCTTC. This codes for CSARGFNEQFF.

The CDR3 DNA reads TGCAGCGTTACAGGGGGCGATACCGGGGAGCTGTTTTTT. This sequence encodes CSVTGGDTGELFF. This sequence joins TRBV29-1 and TRBJ2-2; TRBD1 aligns across 9 bases. Per the germline V gene, CDR1 is SQVTM and CDR2 is ANQGSEA. CDR3 length: 13 amino acids. V gave up 5 bases and J gave up 5 bases; unmatched junction bases: 3.

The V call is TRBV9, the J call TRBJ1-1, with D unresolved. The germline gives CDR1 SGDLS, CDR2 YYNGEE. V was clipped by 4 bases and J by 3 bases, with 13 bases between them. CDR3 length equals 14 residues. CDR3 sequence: CASSPPRGDTEAFF. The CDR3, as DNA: TGTGCCAGCAGCCCCCCGCGAGGAGACACTGAAGCTTTCTTT.

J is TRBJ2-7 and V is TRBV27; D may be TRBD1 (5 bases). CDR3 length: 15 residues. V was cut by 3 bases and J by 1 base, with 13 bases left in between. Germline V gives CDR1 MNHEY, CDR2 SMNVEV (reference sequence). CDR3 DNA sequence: TGTGCCAGCAGTTTCGCCCCAACAGGTTCCTACGAGCAGTACTTC. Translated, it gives CASSFAPTGSYEQYF.